This TCR beta chain comes out of a study of molecular identifiers for immune sequencing clone quantification. CDR1 and CDR2 (germline): LNHDA, SQIVND (reference sequence). The CDR3 has 15 amino acids. The J segment lost 7 bases and the V segment lost 7 bases, leaving 9 bases of the junction unmatched. Naive CD8 T cells were picked out by sorting for CD8+CD4-CCR7+CD45RA+. About this clonotype itself: Its specificity is not known.

Previously described methods and listed TCR primers were employed for the bulk TCR libraries. TCRdb analysed the PCR reads with MiXCR anew, one entry per CDR3 protein. The data show about half a million distinct CDR3 sequences, with 20% to 25% seen just once and about 0.8% held by the top ten. Whole-study findings and limits: Single-cell amounts of spiked Jurkat TCR RNA were reportedly detectable among about a million naive cells.

The V and J genes are TRBV19 and TRBJ1-6, with TRBD1 matching 8 bases. Sequences were obtained from naive CD8+ T cells from blood, with Jurkat cell RNA spiked in. As to subset: FACS-sorted CD8+CD4-CCR7+CD45RA+ naive T cells. The clonotype comes from a human donor in good health. Some libraries in this study had Jurkat cell RNA spiked in. The CDR3 spells CASTPTGGGNSPLHF. The CDR3 bases are TGTGCCAGTACCCCCACAGGGGGTGGAAATTCACCCCTCCACTTT.